This record concerns one T cell receptor (beta chain) sequence. The antigen remains unidentified. At the DNA level, this CDR3 is encoded by other sequences in the same sample as well. At the survey level, the v3.0 immunoSEQ assay was run. Assay: immunoSEQ multiplex PCR; the TCRdb copy retains only in-frame clones and omits some. The sample has 45,000 or so clones, around 96% seen once. The CDR3 loop spans 11 amino acids. CDR1 is LNHDA and CDR2 is SQIVND in the germline V gene (reference sequence). V lost 5 bases, J lost 2 bases, and 3 bases lay in between. This entry is derived from a study of long-term antiretroviral therapy in people with HIV. Regarding the study as a whole: Among HIV repertoires, CDR3 length ranges were narrower than those of controls.

The study drew at least one pre-ART and at least two post-ART PBMC samples from every donor. Treatment for all HIV-infected participants took place in the United States. Cryopreserved PBMC, at roughly 0.9-11 million per sample, were present before DNA extraction. The origin of this receptor is a woman in her forties or fifties with HIV. The chain recombines TRBV19 with TRBJ2-5; D is ambiguous. The specimen comprised unsorted PBMCs, sampled 3.7 years after starting antiretroviral therapy. CDR3 coding DNA: TGTGCCAGTAGTCTACAAGAGACCCAGTACTTC. It encodes CASSLQETQYF.